A single sample gave rise to the 31 T cell receptor beta chains below, sequenced in a study of cytomegalovirus exposure and HLA in healthy donors. Researchers ran the PCR with 60 Vbeta and 13 Jbeta primers. Sequencing was performed with immunoSEQ multiplex PCR; in TCRdb, only in-frame clones are kept and a portion is missing. The table includes under 150,000 clones, more than 70% detected once. What was sequenced was PBMCs. These receptors were obtained from a woman aged 40 to 50 in good health and CMV-seronegative.

The chain links TRBV19 to TRBJ1-1; 9 bases are a match to TRBD1. The CDR3 is made up of 12 amino acids. Germline values: CDR1 LNHDA, CDR2 SQIVND (reference sequence). The V and J ends lost 8 bases and 6 bases, in that order; junction bases with no gene match: 4. The CDR3 sequence: CASRTGVAEAFF. The CDR3 region has the DNA TGTGCCAGTCGGACAGGGGTGGCTGAAGCTTTCTTT.

The chain is built from TRBV5-5 and TRBJ2-2; 8 nucleotides line up with TRBD1. Per germline, CDR1 SGHKS and CDR2 YYEKEE (reference sequence). Trimming took 1 base from V and 9 from J; bases not matched to a gene: 5. There are 14 residues in the CDR3. The CDR3 region is CASSLSRGHRELFF. CDR3 nucleotide sequence: TGTGCCAGCAGCTTGAGCAGGGGGCACAGGGAGCTGTTTTTT.

The chain combines TRBV7-8 with TRBJ1-2, with D perhaps TRBD1 (5 bases). This CDR3 is built from 14 residues. CDR1 is SGHVS, CDR2 FQNEAQ, per germline. V was clipped by 5 bases and J by 3 bases, with 13 bases between them. The CDR3 nucleotides read TGTGCCAGCAGCCCAGGGCTGGGGTACTATGGCTACACCTTC. Translating it yields CASSPGLGYYGYTF.

J is TRBJ1-5 and V is TRBV25-1; D unclear. Germline loops: CDR1 MGHDK, CDR2 SYGVNS. This CDR3 spans 13 amino acids. Trimming removed 0 bases at V and 14 bases at J, with 14 bases between. CDR3 amino acids: CASSEYNSPPEHF. The CDR3 DNA sequence: TGTGCCAGCAGTGAATATAATAGTCCCCCGGAGCATTTT.

As for this clone: This sample also contains other DNA sequences that code for the same CDR3. This rearrangement joins TRBV2 to TRBJ2-1, with 7 bases matching TRBD1. This CDR3 comprises 12 residues. CDR1 and CDR2 from the germline V gene are SNHLY and FYNNEI. The junction had 1 base not matched to a gene; V was cut back by 4 bases and J by 7 bases. The CDR3 loop reads CASSGQGNEQFF. The CDR3 bases are TGTGCCAGCAGTGGACAGGGAAATGAGCAGTTCTTC.

The J gene is TRBJ1-5, the V gene TRBV5-5; D is possibly TRBD1 (5 bases). V lost 4 bases to trimming and J lost 5 bases, with 16 bases between them. The germline V gene encodes CDR1 SGHKS and CDR2 YYEKEE (reference sequence). The CDR3 is made up of 15 amino acids. CDR3 DNA: TGTGCCAGCAGCCGGATTGCAGGGTGGGATCAGCCCCAGCATTTT. Its translation is CASSRIAGWDQPQHF.

The V gene is TRBV27, the J gene TRBJ1-1; D unresolved. Germline V gene data show CDR1 as MNHEY and CDR2 as SMNVEV (reference sequence). The CDR3 runs to 15 residues. The ends were cut back, 0 bases at V and 0 bases at J, with 8 bases in the middle. The CDR3 DNA is TGTGCCAGCAGTTTATCGTGGCAGATGAACACTGAAGCTTTCTTT. Translation gives CASSLSWQMNTEAFF.

The genes are TRBV7-9 and TRBJ2-5; D may be TRBD2 (5 bases). The DNA end lines up better with TRBJ2-7; the J call may be wrong. Germline CDR1 reads SEHNR; CDR2 reads FQNEAQ (reference sequence). The CDR3 has 13 residues. Here the CDR3 DNA reads TGTGCCAGCAGCTTAGCGGGAGATGGCGAGCAGTACTTC. This codes for CASSLAGDGEQYF.

The rearrangement links TRBV2 to TRBJ2-5; 8 nucleotides match TRBD1. Germline V gene sequence: CDR1 SNHLY, CDR2 FYNNEI. The CDR3 spans 16 residues. V lost 6 bases and J lost 0; bases outside the gene matches: 9. The DNA for the CDR3 is TGTGCCAGCAGGTTTACAGGGGGATCGTACCAAGAGACCCAGTACTTC. Translating it yields CASRFTGGSYQETQYF.

The rearrangement joins TRBV6-1 to TRBJ1-1; 7 nucleotides match TRBD1. The germline gives CDR1 MNHNS, CDR2 SASEGT. Unmatched junction bases numbered 6, after V lost 6 bases and J lost 5 bases. This CDR3 comprises 13 residues. CDR3 coding DNA: TGTGCCAGCAGCGCAGGGGGGTGGACTGAAGCTTTCTTT. Translation gives CASSAGGWTEAFF.

CDR3 sequence (DNA): TGTGCCAGCAGCCCGGGGCCTAGCGGGAAAGAGACCCAGTACTTC. It is translated as CASSPGPSGKETQYF. The V and J genes are TRBV5-4 and TRBJ2-5; 9 nucleotides match TRBD2. The germline V gene has CDR1 SGHNT and CDR2 YYREEE (reference sequence). V lost 4 bases to trimming and J lost 3 bases; unmatched junction nucleotides: 7. The CDR3 is 15 amino acids.

This chain links TRBV18 with TRBJ1-4; the D is unclear. The CDR3 has 14 amino acids. The V and J ends lost 3 bases and 8 bases respectively, with 13 bases between them. CDR1 KGHSH and CDR2 LQKENI come from the germline V gene. Here the CDR3 reads CASSPPSRGEKLFF. The CDR3 DNA sequence: TGTGCCAGCTCACCGCCCTCGCGAGGGGAAAAACTGTTTTTT.

J is TRBJ1-4 and V is TRBV30, with D possibly being TRBD1 (5 bases). This CDR3 contains 14 residues. The V end lost 2 bases, the J end lost 4 bases, and 11 bases lay between the germline ends. Per the germline V gene, CDR1 is GTSNPN and CDR2 is SVGIG (reference sequence). The CDR3 DNA reads TGTGCCTGGAGTTATTCGGGACTTAATGAAAAACTGTTTTTT. Residues: CAWSYSGLNEKLFF.

J is TRBJ1-1 and V is TRBV6-5; no clear D gene. The CDR3 loop spans 15 amino acids. V shed 0 bases and J shed 8 bases, with 16 bases lying between them. From germline, CDR1 is MNHEY and CDR2 SVGAGI. This chain's CDR3 is CASSYSAPLSFEAFF. The CDR3 DNA reads as TGTGCCAGCAGTTACTCAGCCCCGTTGTCTTTCGAAGCTTTCTTT.

The rearrangement joins TRBV2 to TRBJ2-3; D is unresolved. The CDR3 is made up of 12 amino acids. Germline CDR1 reads SNHLY; CDR2 reads FYNNEI. Trimming cost V 8 bases and J 2 bases, with 8 bases left between them. The CDR3 region has the DNA TGTGCCAGCTCCTCCTACACAGATACGCAGTATTTT. This encodes CASSSYTDTQYF.

The J gene is TRBJ1-3, the V gene TRBV28; TRBD1 matches at 9 bases. The germline CDR1 and CDR2 sequences are MDHEN and SYDVKM. The CDR3 has 12 amino acids. V shed 3 bases, J shed 12 bases, and the junction held 3 bases outside the gene matches. CDR3 protein: CASSLGQGRIYF. CDR3 bases: TGTGCCAGCAGTTTGGGACAGGGTCGCATATATTTT.

This clone was picked up one time. The chain joins TRBV19 to TRBJ2-2; 7 positions match TRBD2. Trimming took 7 bases from V and 5 from J; bases not matched to a gene: 13. The germline V gene encodes CDR1 LNHDA and CDR2 SQIVND (reference sequence). The CDR3 has 16 residues. The CDR3 DNA reads as TGTGCCAGTAACACGGGTGCGGGGGTAGGGACCGGGGAGCTGTTTTTT. Translating gives CASNTGAGVGTGELFF. Together with reference TRBV19 and TRBJ2-2, the CDR3 gives the full variable domain: DGGITQSPKYLFRKEGQNVTLSCEQNLNHDAMYWYRQDPGQGLRLIYYSQIVNDFQKGDIAEGYSVSREKKESFPLTVTSAQKNPTAFYLCASNTGAGVGTGELFFGEGSRLTVL.

This chain links TRBV4-1 with TRBJ1-6, with D maybe TRBD1 (6 bases). V lost 1 base and J lost 8, with 18 bases in between. Germline-derived CDR1 and CDR2 are MGHRA and YSYEKL. CDR3 length equals 17 residues. DNA of the CDR3: TGCGCCAGCAGCCAAGCCCACACCACAGGGCTGGATTCACCCCTCCACTTT. Encoded protein: CASSQAHTTGLDSPLHF.

The rearrangement joins TRBV7-6 to TRBJ2-1; 12 nucleotides match TRBD2. Germline CDR1 is SGHVS and CDR2 is FNYEAQ. After removal of 1 base from V and 9 bases from J, the junction contained 4 bases not matched to a gene. The CDR3 runs to 15 residues. This chain's CDR3 is CASSLGLAGAREQFF. In DNA, the CDR3 is TGTGCCAGCAGCTTAGGACTAGCGGGAGCGCGTGAGCAGTTCTTC.

The rearrangement uses TRBV6-4 and TRBJ1-5; no firm D call. V dropped 4 bases and J dropped 0 bases, with 13 bases sitting between them. Germline V lookup: CDR1 MRHNA, CDR2 SNTAGT. The CDR3 extends over 16 amino acids. CDR3: CASSASGGDSNQPQHF. The CDR3, as DNA: TGTGCCAGCAGTGCATCTGGCGGGGATAGCAATCAGCCCCAGCATTTT.

The rearrangement uses TRBV5-6 and TRBJ1-3, with a tentative D call TRBD1 (6 bases). In germline, CDR1 is SGHDT, CDR2 YYEEEE. This CDR3 has 19 amino acids. V shed 4 bases and J shed 0 bases, with 23 bases lying between them. CDR3 loop: CASSEGANGQSFSGNTIYF. As DNA, the CDR3 is TGTGCCAGCAGCGAGGGAGCGAACGGACAGAGCTTCTCTGGAAACACCATATATTTT. Filled out from reference TRBV5-6 and TRBJ1-3, the complete variable domain reads DAGVTQSPTHLIKTRGQQVTLRCSPKSGHDTVSWYQQALGQGPQFIFQYYEEEERQRGNFPDRFSGHQFPNYSSELNVNALLLGDSALYLCASSEGANGQSFSGNTIYFGEGSWLTVV.

This sequence joins TRBV5-1 and TRBJ2-1, with 9 bases that match TRBD2. J gave up 2 bases and V 6 bases, and 6 bases lay outside the gene matches. The germline gives CDR1 SGHRS, CDR2 YFSETQ. The CDR3 has 15 residues. DNA of the CDR3: TGCGCCAGCACTCGACTAGCGGTCACCTACAATGAGCAGTTCTTC. It yields the protein CASTRLAVTYNEQFF.

The chain carries TRBV6-1 and TRBJ2-7; 9 positions agree with TRBD1. Trimming took 7 bases from V and 3 from J; bases not matched to a gene: 10. CDR3 length equals 15 residues. Germline V CDR1 and CDR2: MNHNS, SASEGT. Here the CDR3 reads CASIREVGQGYEQYF. CDR3 DNA: TGTGCCAGCATCAGGGAAGTGGGACAGGGCTACGAGCAGTACTTC.

The chain carries TRBV10-3 and TRBJ1-1; TRBD1 is a possible D gene (6 bases). CDR1 and CDR2 from the germline V gene are ENHRY and SYGVKD. Trimming stripped 4 bases from V and 8 bases from J, with 14 bases between. This CDR3 region has 13 residues. CDR3 sequence (DNA): TGTGCCATCAGTGGAAGGGGCGGGGGCGAAGCTTTCTTT. It translates to CAISGRGGGEAFF.

V gene TRBV30 combines with J gene TRBJ2-7; the D gene is possibly TRBD1 (6 bases). CDR3 length: 12 amino acids. Deletions cut 0 bases from V and 6 bases from J, with 9 bases between. The germline gives CDR1 GTSNPN, CDR2 SVGIG (reference sequence). In DNA, the CDR3 is TGTGCCTGGAGTGTACAGGGCATCGAGCAGTACTTC. Its translation is CAWSVQGIEQYF.

The J gene is TRBJ2-7, the V gene TRBV7-6; D might be TRBD1 (6 bases). The V gene lost 1 base and the J gene lost 1 base, with 11 bases spanning the gap. Germline assignment: CDR1 SGHVS and CDR2 FNYEAQ. The CDR3 spans 15 residues. This CDR3 is CASSLVGDRSYEQYF. CDR3 DNA: TGTGCCAGCAGCTTAGTGGGCGACAGGTCCTACGAGCAGTACTTC.

The gene calls are TRBV19 and TRBJ2-2; 7 bases agree with TRBD2. CDR3 length equals 16 residues. In germline, CDR1 is LNHDA, CDR2 SQIVND (reference sequence). The junction had 13 bases not matched to a gene; V was cut back by 4 bases and J by 8 bases. The CDR3 coding sequence is TGTGCCAGTAGTACCCTGCAAGGGAGGGGAGTGGGGGAGCTGTTTTTT. Translating it yields CASSTLQGRGVGELFF.

The chain uses TRBV6-1 and TRBJ1-1; the D gene is possibly TRBD1 (6 bases). The CDR3 contains 17 residues. Germline-derived CDR1 and CDR2 are MNHNS and SASEGT. V shed 3 bases and J shed 2 bases, with 19 bases lying between them. The CDR3 here is CASSDMGRGESNTEAFF. The CDR3 coding sequence is TGTGCCAGCAGTGACATGGGGAGGGGGGAATCCAACACTGAAGCTTTCTTT.

The rearrangement joins TRBV12-5 to TRBJ1-4; D is perhaps TRBD1 (5 bases). Germline assignment: CDR1 LGHNT and CDR2 FRNRAP. This CDR3 comprises 14 residues. V was clipped by 0 bases and J by 7 bases, with 9 bases between them. This CDR3 is CASGLVGVREKLFF. The CDR3 nucleotides read TGTGCTAGTGGTTTGGTAGGGGTGCGTGAAAAACTGTTTTTT. The whole variable domain, remainder taken from reference TRBV12-5 and TRBJ1-4, is DARVTQTPRHKVTEMGQEVTMRCQPILGHNTVFWYRQTMMQGLELLAYFRNRAPLDDSGMPKDRFSAEMPDATLATLKIQPSEPRDSAVYFCASGLVGVREKLFFGSGTQLSVL.

This chain links TRBV5-5 with TRBJ1-2, with no clear D. The germline V gene has CDR1 SGHKS and CDR2 YYEKEE (reference sequence). The CDR3 totals 15 residues. Trimming took off 0 bases at V and 0 bases at J, with 9 bases between the two ends. CDR3 in amino acids: CASSLVLLANYGYTF. The CDR3 DNA follows: TGTGCCAGCAGCTTGGTTCTTCTAGCTAACTATGGCTACACCTTC.

The V gene is TRBV6-5, the J gene TRBJ2-7; 11 positions agree with TRBD2. CDR1 MNHEY and CDR2 SVGAGI come from the germline V gene. CDR3 length equals 15 residues. After removal of 6 bases from V and 5 bases from J, the junction contained 9 bases not matched to a gene. The CDR3 sequence is CASSHLTSGTNEQYF. CDR3 coding DNA: TGTGCCAGCAGCCATTTGACTAGCGGGACCAACGAGCAGTACTTC.